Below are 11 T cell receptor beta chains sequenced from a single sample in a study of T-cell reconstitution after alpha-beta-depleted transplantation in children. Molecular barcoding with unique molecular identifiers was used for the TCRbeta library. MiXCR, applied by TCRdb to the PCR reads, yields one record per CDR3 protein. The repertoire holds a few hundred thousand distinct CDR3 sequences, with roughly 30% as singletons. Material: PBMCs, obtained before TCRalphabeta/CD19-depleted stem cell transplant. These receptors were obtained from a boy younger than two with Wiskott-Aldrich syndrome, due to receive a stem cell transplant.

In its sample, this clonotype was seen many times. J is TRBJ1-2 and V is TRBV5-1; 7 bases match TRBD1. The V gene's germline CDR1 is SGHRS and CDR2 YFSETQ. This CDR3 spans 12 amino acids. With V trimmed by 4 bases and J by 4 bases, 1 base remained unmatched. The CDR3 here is CASSRDSYGYTF. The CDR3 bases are TGCGCCAGCAGCAGGGACAGCTATGGCTACACCTTC.

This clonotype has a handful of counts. The CDR3, as DNA: TGTGCCAGCAGCCCTTCCGGGGGCCTGGCCAACTATGGCTACACCTTC. Translating it yields CASSPSGGLANYGYTF. The chain is built from TRBV7-9 and TRBJ1-2; tentatively, D is TRBD1 (6 bases). Per germline, CDR1 SEHNR and CDR2 FQNEAQ (reference sequence). V lost 5 bases, J lost 2 bases, and 18 bases lay in between. This CDR3 has 16 residues.

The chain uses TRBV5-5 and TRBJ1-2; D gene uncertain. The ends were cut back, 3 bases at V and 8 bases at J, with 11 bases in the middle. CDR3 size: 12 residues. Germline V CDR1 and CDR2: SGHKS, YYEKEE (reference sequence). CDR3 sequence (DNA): TGTGCCAGCAGCTCCTCCCCTGGGGGCTACACCTTC. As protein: CASSSSPGGYTF.

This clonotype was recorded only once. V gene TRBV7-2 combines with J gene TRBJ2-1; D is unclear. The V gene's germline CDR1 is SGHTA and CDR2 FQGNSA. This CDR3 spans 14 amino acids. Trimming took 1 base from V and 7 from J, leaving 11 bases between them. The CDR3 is CASSLEGFSNEQFF. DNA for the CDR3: TGTGCCAGCAGCTTAGAAGGGTTTAGTAATGAGCAGTTCTTC.

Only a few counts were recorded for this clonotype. The CDR3 here is CAISENGEQYF. The CDR3 region has the DNA TGTGCCATCAGTGAGAATGGCGAGCAGTACTTC. This chain uses TRBV10-3 with TRBJ2-7; no clear D. V was cut by 2 bases and J by 6 bases, with 5 bases left in between. Per the germline V gene, CDR1 is ENHRY and CDR2 is SYGVKD. CDR3 length: 11 residues.

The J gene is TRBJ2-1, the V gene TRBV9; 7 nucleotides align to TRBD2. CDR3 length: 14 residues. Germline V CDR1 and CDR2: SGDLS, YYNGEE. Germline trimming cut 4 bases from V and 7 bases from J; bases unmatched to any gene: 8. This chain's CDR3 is CASSTRTSRNEQFF. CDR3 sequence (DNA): TGTGCCAGCAGCACCCGGACTAGTAGAAATGAGCAGTTCTTC.

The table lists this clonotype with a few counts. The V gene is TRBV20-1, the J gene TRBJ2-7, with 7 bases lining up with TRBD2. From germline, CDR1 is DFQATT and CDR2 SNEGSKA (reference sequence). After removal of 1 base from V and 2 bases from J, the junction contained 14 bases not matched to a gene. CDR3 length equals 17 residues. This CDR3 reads CSARGSSAGLSPYEQYF. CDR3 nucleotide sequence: TGCAGTGCTAGAGGCTCTTCCGCGGGACTATCTCCCTACGAGCAGTACTTC.

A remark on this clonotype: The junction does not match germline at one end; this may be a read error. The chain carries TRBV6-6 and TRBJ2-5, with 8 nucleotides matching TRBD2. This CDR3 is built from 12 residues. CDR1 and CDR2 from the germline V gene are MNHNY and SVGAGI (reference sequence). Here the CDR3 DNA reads TGTGCCAGCACCTCCGGGGGGGATTCAATTTTGTTC. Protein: CASTSGGDSILF.

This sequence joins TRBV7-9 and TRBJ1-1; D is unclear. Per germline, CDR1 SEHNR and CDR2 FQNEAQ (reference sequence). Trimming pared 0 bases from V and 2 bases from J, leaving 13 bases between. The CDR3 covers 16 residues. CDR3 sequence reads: CASSLALRPENTEAFF. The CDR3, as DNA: TGTGCCAGCAGCTTAGCGTTAAGACCCGAAAACACTGAAGCTTTCTTT.

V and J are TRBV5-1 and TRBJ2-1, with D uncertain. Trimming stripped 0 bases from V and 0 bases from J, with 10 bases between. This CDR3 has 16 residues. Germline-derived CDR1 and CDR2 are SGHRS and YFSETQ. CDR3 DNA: TGCGCCAGCAGCTTGGTCGCTCAGAGCTCCTACAATGAGCAGTTCTTC. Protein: CASSLVAQSSYNEQFF. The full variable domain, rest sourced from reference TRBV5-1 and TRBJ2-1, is KAGVTQTPRYLIKTRGQQVTLSCSPISGHRSVSWYQQTPGQGLQFLFEYFSETQRNKGNFPGRFSGRQFSNSRSEMNVSTLELGDSALYLCASSLVAQSSYNEQFFGPGTRLTVL.

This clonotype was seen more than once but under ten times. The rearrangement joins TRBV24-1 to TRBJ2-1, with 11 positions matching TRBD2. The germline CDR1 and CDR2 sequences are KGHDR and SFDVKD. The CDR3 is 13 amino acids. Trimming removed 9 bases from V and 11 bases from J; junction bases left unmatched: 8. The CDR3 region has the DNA TGTGCCACCGGGGACGGACTAGCGGGCAAGCAGTTCTTC. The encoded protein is CATGDGLAGKQFF.